This TCR beta chain comes out of a study of blood T cell repertoires in COVID-19 (dated by TCRdb to the early 2020s). Context from the whole study: Collaborator samples came from the United States, Italy and Spain and covered acute and convalescent phases of COVID-19. The dataset comprised deeply sampled blood TCRbeta repertoires from subjects exposed to, actively infected with, or recovered from COVID-19. The prospective study material was composed of cDNA or gDNA derived from T cells, B-cell-depleted T cells, or PBMCs. Where available, HLA class I and class II types were taken from metadata supplied by the sample provider and were not determined by assay-based typing. The repertoires were released in a freely available public database meant as a resource for research on the immune response to SARS-CoV-2. The sample metadata nearly always contained a de-identified subject ID, COVID-19 status, age in years and sex. The samples were drawn from two sources: the first 160 participants of the ongoing ImmuneRACE study, and over 1,000 subjects contributed by 6 global collaborators.

The immunoSEQ Assay, a bias-controlled multiplex PCR, was used to amplify TCRbeta CDR3 regions from genomic DNA. On the study's bioinformatics: The number of nucleated cells in each sample was estimated by amplification of reference gene primers within the assay. To quantify the absolute abundance of each unique TCRbeta CDR3 rearrangement, sequence reads were collapsed and filtered. For each sample, productive Simpson clonality was calculated as the square root of Simpson's diversity index across productive rearrangements. In TCRdb, the immuneACCESS table is reduced to in-frame sequences with V and J assigned. These tables do not hold every clone; where another copy was compared, an unresolved V gene accounts for under half, and the others remain unexplained. Clone size and the V and J calls come from that table; the DNA yielded D and trimming. Present in this sample are some 71,000 clones, more than 65% of which were seen just once. More than 20% of the sample is held by the ten biggest clonotypes.

The germline V gene specifies LGHNA as CDR1 and YSLEER as CDR2. The CDR3 covers 14 residues, taking in both the cysteine and the phenylalanine. Only the CDR3 portion is preserved as DNA: 42 bases, with reading frame beginning at the first base. At the junction V is shortened by 1 base and J by 1 base, with 8 bases in between. Whole blood was collected in K2EDTA tubes by collaborating institutions according to the institutions' own protocols. For TCRbeta analysis, collaborator samples were shipped as frozen whole blood, as isolated PBMCs, or as DNA extracted from either sample type. Turning to this clone: Its antigen is still unknown. Within one base of it there is no much larger clone, and no base qualities were kept.

General conclusions and limits of the study: Clinical and demographic metadata were provided uncurated, with the amount varying by source and participant.

Material for sequencing was peripheral blood. The chain employs TRBV4-3 and TRBJ2-7, with no D gene named confidently. This sequence originates from a woman between 50 and 59 years old with acute or convalescent COVID-19. The CDR3: CASSQGLPSYEQYF. The bases are TGCGCCAGCAGCCAAGGACTCCCTTCCTACGAGCAGTACTTC.